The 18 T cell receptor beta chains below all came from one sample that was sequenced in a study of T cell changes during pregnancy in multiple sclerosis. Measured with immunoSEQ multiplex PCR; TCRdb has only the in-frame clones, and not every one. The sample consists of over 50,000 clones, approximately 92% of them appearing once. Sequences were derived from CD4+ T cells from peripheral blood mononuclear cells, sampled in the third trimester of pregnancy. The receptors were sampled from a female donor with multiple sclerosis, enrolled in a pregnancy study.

For the CDR3, the DNA is TGTGCCAGCAGCTCGACTAGCGGGGCGGGCACCGGGGAGCTGTTTTTT. This gives the protein CASSSTSGAGTGELFF. The V and J genes are TRBV11-2 and TRBJ2-2, with TRBD2 matching over 11 bases. V was clipped by 4 bases and J by 4 bases; unmatched bases: 5. Germline CDR1 is SGHAT and CDR2 is FQNNGV. CDR3 length: 16 amino acids.

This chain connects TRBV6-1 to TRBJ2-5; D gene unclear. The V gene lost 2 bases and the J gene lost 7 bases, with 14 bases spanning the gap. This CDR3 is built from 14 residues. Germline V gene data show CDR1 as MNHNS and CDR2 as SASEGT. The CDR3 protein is CASSESSIDGTQYF. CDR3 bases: TGTGCCAGCAGTGAAAGTTCTATTGATGGGACCCAGTACTTC.

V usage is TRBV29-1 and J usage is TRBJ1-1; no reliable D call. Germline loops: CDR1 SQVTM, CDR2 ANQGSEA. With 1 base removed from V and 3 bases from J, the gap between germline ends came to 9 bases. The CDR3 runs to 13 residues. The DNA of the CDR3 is TGCAGCGTTGAAGCGCTCGGGGACACTGAAGCTTTCTTT. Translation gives CSVEALGDTEAFF.

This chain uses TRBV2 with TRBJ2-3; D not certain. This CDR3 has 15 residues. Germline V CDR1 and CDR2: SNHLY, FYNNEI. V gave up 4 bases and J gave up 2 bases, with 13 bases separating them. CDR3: CASSGFRVATDTQYF. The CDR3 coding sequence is TGTGCCAGCAGTGGGTTTCGGGTAGCCACAGATACGCAGTATTTT.

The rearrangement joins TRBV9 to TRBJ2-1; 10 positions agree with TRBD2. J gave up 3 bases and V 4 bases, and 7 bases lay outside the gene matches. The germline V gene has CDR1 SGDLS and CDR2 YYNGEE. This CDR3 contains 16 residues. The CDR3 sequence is CASSPLAGVLYNEQFF. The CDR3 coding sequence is TGTGCCAGCAGCCCCCTAGCGGGGGTCCTCTACAATGAGCAGTTCTTC.

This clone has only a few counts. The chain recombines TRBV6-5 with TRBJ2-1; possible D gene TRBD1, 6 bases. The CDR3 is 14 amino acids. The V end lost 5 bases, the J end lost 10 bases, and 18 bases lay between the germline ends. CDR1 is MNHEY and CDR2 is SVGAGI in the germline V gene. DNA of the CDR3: TGTGCCAGCAGTCCCCGGACAGCCCGGGACGAGCAGTTCTTC. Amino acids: CASSPRTARDEQFF.

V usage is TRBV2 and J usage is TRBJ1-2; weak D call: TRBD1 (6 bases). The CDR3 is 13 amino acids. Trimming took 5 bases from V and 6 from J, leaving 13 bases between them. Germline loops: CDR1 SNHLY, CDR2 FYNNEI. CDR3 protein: CASSFQTGNGYTF. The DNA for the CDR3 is TGTGCCAGCAGTTTCCAAACAGGGAATGGCTACACCTTC.

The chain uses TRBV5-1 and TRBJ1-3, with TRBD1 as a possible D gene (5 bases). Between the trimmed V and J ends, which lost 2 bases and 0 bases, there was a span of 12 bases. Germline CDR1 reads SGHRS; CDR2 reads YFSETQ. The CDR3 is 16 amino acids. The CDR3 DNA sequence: TGCGCCAGCAGCTTTGGTGACAGATACTCTGGAAACACCATATATTTT. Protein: CASSFGDRYSGNTIYF.

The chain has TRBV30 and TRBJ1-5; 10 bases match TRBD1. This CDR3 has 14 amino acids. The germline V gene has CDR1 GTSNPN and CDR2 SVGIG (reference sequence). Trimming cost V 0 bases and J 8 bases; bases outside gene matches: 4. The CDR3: CAWSVGDRGKPQHF. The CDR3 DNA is TGTGCCTGGAGTGTAGGGGACAGGGGTAAGCCCCAGCATTTT. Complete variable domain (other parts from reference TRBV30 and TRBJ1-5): SQTIHQWPATLVQPVGSPLSLECTVEGTSNPNLYWYRQAAGRGLQLLFYSVGIGQISSEVPQNLSASRPQDRQFILSSKKLLLSDSGFYLCAWSVGDRGKPQHFGDGTRLSIL.

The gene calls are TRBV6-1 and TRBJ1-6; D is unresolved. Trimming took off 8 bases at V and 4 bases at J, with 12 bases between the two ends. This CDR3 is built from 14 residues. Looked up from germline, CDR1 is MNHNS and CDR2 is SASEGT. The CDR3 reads CASLPDSYNSPLHF. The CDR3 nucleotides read TGTGCCAGCCTTCCTGACTCTTATAATTCACCCCTCCACTTT.

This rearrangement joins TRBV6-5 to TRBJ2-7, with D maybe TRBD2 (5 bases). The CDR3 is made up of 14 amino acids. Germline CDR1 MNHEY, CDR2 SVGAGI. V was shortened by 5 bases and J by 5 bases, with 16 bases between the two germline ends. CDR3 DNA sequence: TGTGCCAGCAGTCGCCGGGGATCCCCAAACGAGCAGTACTTC. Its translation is CASSRRGSPNEQYF.

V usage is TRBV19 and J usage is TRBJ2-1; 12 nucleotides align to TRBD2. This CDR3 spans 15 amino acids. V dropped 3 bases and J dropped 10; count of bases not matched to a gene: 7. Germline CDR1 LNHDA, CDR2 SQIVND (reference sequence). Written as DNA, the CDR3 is TGTGCCAGTAGTATTCCCGGGACTAGCGGGCGCGAGCAGTTCTTC. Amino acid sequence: CASSIPGTSGREQFF.

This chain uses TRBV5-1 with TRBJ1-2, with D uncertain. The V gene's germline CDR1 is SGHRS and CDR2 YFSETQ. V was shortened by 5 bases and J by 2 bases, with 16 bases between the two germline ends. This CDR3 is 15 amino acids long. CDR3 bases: TGCGCCAGCAGTTTCGACTCCGGATCAAACTATGGCTACACCTTC. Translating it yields CASSFDSGSNYGYTF.

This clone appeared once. In DNA form, the CDR3 reads TGTGCCAGCAGCGCTGTCTCGACAGGGGGCACAGATACGCAGTATTTT. Its protein is CASSAVSTGGTDTQYF. J is TRBJ2-3 and V is TRBV9; 8 nucleotides agree with TRBD1. The CDR3 spans 16 residues. V gave up 3 bases and J gave up 1 base; unmatched junction bases: 7. CDR1 SGDLS and CDR2 YYNGEE come from the germline V gene.

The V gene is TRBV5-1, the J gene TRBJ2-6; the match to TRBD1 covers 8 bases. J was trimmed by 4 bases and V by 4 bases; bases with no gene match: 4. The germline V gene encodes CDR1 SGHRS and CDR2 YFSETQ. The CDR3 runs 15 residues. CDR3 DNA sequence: TGCGCCAGCAGCGAGCAGGGGGCCGGGGCCAACGTCCTGACTTTC. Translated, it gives CASSEQGAGANVLTF. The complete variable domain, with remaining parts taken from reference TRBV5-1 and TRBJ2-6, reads KAGVTQTPRYLIKTRGQQVTLSCSPISGHRSVSWYQQTPGQGLQFLFEYFSETQRNKGNFPGRFSGRQFSNSRSEMNVSTLELGDSALYLCASSEQGAGANVLTFGAGSRLTVL.

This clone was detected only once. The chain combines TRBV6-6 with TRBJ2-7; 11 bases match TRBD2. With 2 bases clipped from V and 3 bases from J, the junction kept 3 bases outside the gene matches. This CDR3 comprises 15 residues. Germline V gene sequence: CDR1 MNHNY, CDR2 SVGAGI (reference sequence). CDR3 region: CASSYLAGGYYEQYF. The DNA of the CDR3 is TGTGCCAGCAGTTACCTAGCGGGAGGTTACTACGAGCAGTACTTC.

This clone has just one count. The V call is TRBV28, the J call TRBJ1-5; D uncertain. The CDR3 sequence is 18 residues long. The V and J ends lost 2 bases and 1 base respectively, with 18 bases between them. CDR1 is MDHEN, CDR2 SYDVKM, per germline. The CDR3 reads CASSLPQQAFKSNQPQHF. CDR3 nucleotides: TGTGCCAGCAGTTTACCGCAGCAAGCGTTTAAAAGCAATCAGCCCCAGCATTTT.

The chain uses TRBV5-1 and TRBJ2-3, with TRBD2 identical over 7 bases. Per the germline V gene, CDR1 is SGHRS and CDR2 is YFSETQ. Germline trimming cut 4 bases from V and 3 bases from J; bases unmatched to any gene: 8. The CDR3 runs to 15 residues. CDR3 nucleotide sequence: TGCGCCAGCAGCCCCGGAGGGCGGGGGACAGATACGCAGTATTTT. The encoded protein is CASSPGGRGTDTQYF.